The next 19 T cell receptor beta chains were all read from a single sample in a study of T cells in Graves' hyperthyroidism and ophthalmopathy. TCR beta CDR3 region amplification was performed from RNA transcripts. In the first-round RT-PCR of the TCR CDR3, the HTBI primer set was used. TCRdb re-derived calls from the multiplex PCR reads in MiXCR, one entry per CDR3 protein. The profile shows about 740,000 distinct CDR3 sequences, roughly 15% of them singletons. Sample: blood. These receptors all stem from a young woman with Graves' hyperthyroidism.

The chain is built from TRBV5-1 and TRBJ2-5; D is uncertain. V dropped 2 bases and J dropped 5 bases, with 13 bases sitting between them. This CDR3 comprises 14 residues. Germline values: CDR1 SGHRS, CDR2 YFSETQ. CDR3 protein: CASSLARTFETQYF. CDR3 sequence (DNA): TGCGCCAGCAGCTTAGCCAGGACGTTTGAGACCCAGTACTTC.

The chain has TRBV9 and TRBJ1-2, with D possibly being TRBD1 (5 bases). The CDR3 loop spans 13 amino acids. Germline V gene lookup returns CDR1 SGDLS and CDR2 YYNGEE. Trimming pared 2 bases from V and 6 bases from J, leaving 11 bases between. In nucleotides, the CDR3 is TGTGCCAGCAGCGTGGGGGTAGGGGATGGCTACACCTTC. The encoded protein is CASSVGVGDGYTF.

This clonotype was observed at least ten times. This chain uses TRBV7-9 with TRBJ2-2, with a weak D call TRBD2 (6 bases). Germline lookup yields CDR1 SEHNR and CDR2 FQNEAQ (reference sequence). This CDR3 is 15 amino acids long. V was cut by 5 bases and J by 6 bases, with 16 bases left in between. In DNA form, the CDR3 reads TGTGCCAGCAGCCCAGAGGGAGGTGTAGCCGGGGAGCTGTTTTTT. It is translated as CASSPEGGVAGELFF.

In its sample, this clonotype was seen a few times. This chain links TRBV20-1 with TRBJ1-2; maybe TRBD1 (5 bases). Trimming took off 6 bases at V and 3 bases at J, with 17 bases between the two ends. The V gene's germline CDR1 is DFQATT and CDR2 SNEGSKA (reference sequence). The CDR3 spans 14 residues. The CDR3 nucleotides are TGCAGTGCCGCCCGTGGGACTGGCGACTATGGCTACACCTTC. This codes for CSAARGTGDYGYTF.

Remarks on this clonotype: A much bigger clone sits one base away, suggesting this may be a read error. The CDR3 is CASSLDWAGGWYEQFF. CDR3 in DNA: TGTGCCAGCAGCTTAGACTGGGCAGGGGGCTGGTACGAGCAGTTCTTC. The chain couples TRBV11-2 to TRBJ2-1; TRBD1 aligns across 8 bases. Germline CDR1 is SGHAT and CDR2 is FQNNGV. With 0 bases clipped from V and 10 bases from J, the junction kept 11 bases outside the gene matches. CDR3 length: 16 amino acids. Drawing the rest from reference TRBV11-2 and TRBJ2-1, the complete variable domain is EAGVAQSPRYKIIEKRQSVAFWCNPISGHATLYWYQQILGQGPKLLIQFQNNGVVDDSQLPKDRFSAERLKGVDSTLKIQPAKLEDSAVYLCASSLDWAGGWYEQFFGPGTRLTVL.

There are many counts of this clonotype. This chain connects TRBV18 to TRBJ1-1; D gene ambiguous. The CDR3 sequence is 15 residues long. Germline CDR1 is KGHSH and CDR2 is LQKENI. V lost 0 bases and J 4 bases, leaving 12 bases between the germline ends. For the CDR3, the DNA is TGTGCCAGCTCACCACCCCAGGTGACGGGCACTGAAGCTTTCTTT. The encoded protein is CASSPPQVTGTEAFF.

This clonotype appeared many times. The chain carries TRBV18 and TRBJ2-7; D is possibly TRBD2 (6 bases). Germline CDR1 is KGHSH and CDR2 is LQKENI. This CDR3 is 15 amino acids long. Trimming took 2 bases from V and 5 from J, leaving 16 bases between them. The CDR3 nucleotides read TGTGCCAGCTCACCAACTTGGGGGGTCGGTAACGAGCAGTACTTC. This codes for CASSPTWGVGNEQYF.

The sample holds many counts of this clonotype. The V gene is TRBV12-3 or TRBV12-4, the J gene TRBJ2-1; D unresolved. V lost 7 bases to trimming and J lost 12 bases, with 22 bases between them. The CDR3 length is 14 residues. The chain's CDR3 is CASNKGPTTYGQFF. In DNA, the CDR3 is TGTGCCAGCAATAAGGGCCCAACCACTTACGGGCAGTTCTTC.

This clonotype appeared a few times. The CDR3 protein is CASSPPGRPQGDEQYF. The CDR3 nucleotides read TGTGCCAGCTCACCACCGGGTCGGCCACAGGGTGACGAGCAGTACTTC. The chain is built from TRBV18 and TRBJ2-7, with a tentative D call TRBD1 (6 bases). This CDR3 spans 16 amino acids. Germline values: CDR1 KGHSH, CDR2 LQKENI. The V end was cut by 0 bases, the J end by 5 bases, with 17 bases between.

This clonotype was seen repeatedly, ten times or more. This rearrangement joins TRBV3-1 to TRBJ2-7, with D possibly TRBD2 on 6 matching bases. Looked up from germline, CDR1 is LGHDT and CDR2 is YNNKEL (reference sequence). Trimming shortened V by 2 bases and J by 3 bases, and 14 bases separated the two germline ends. The CDR3 sequence is 15 residues long. CDR3 nucleotide sequence: TGTGCCAGCAGCCAATCCAGCGGGCCCCACTACGAGCAGTACTTC. This translates into CASSQSSGPHYEQYF.

This clonotype was counted at least ten times. J is TRBJ1-5 and V is TRBV4-1; TRBD1 matches 7 bases. Germline V gene sequence: CDR1 MGHRA, CDR2 YSYEKL. V was clipped by 1 base and J by 10 bases; unmatched bases: 13. The CDR3 is made up of 16 amino acids. CDR3 nucleotide sequence: TGCGCCAGCAGCCAAGGTTTGGCGACAGGGCTCGGCCCCCAGCATTTT. This encodes CASSQGLATGLGPQHF.

This clonotype came up a few times. The rearrangement links TRBV29-1 to TRBJ2-3; the D is unclear. This CDR3 contains 12 residues. The ends were cut back, 2 bases at V and 2 bases at J, with 5 bases in the middle. CDR1 and CDR2 (germline): SQVTM, ANQGSEA. The CDR3 protein is CSVELLTDTQYF. The CDR3 DNA is TGCAGCGTTGAACTCCTCACAGATACGCAGTATTTT.

The sample holds a few counts of this clonotype. The chain is built from TRBV14 and TRBJ2-2; D assignment may be TRBD1 or TRBD2 (5 bases each). Germline V gives CDR1 SGHDN, CDR2 FVKESK. CDR3 size: 15 residues. V lost 3 bases and J lost 0, with 8 bases in between. In DNA form, the CDR3 reads TGTGCCAGCAGCCATGTGGGGGCGAACACCGGGGAGCTGTTTTTT. Protein: CASSHVGANTGELFF.

This clonotype appeared a few times. The genes are TRBV19 and TRBJ2-7; 8 bases fit TRBD1. Germline V CDR1 and CDR2: LNHDA, SQIVND (reference sequence). Trimming cost V 3 bases and J 6 bases; bases outside gene matches: 7. The length of the CDR3 is 14 residues. CDR3: CASSMAGGVSEQYF. Here the CDR3 DNA reads TGTGCCAGTAGTATGGCAGGGGGCGTCTCCGAGCAGTACTTC.

This clonotype was detected ten times or more. The chain combines TRBV20-1 with TRBJ2-7; D perhaps matches TRBD1 (6 bases). The CDR3 sequence is 15 residues long. Looked up from germline, CDR1 is DFQATT and CDR2 is SNEGSKA (reference sequence). The V end lost 4 bases, the J end lost 5 bases, and 21 bases lay between the germline ends. The CDR3 here is CSAILTGGGSNEQYF. Here the CDR3 DNA reads TGCAGTGCTATACTGACAGGTGGCGGGTCCAACGAGCAGTACTTC.

This clonotype was detected a few times. The chain combines TRBV7-9 with TRBJ2-5, with 11 nucleotides matching TRBD1. CDR1 SEHNR and CDR2 FQNEAQ come from the germline V gene (reference sequence). V lost 5 bases, J lost 4 bases, and 6 bases stayed unmatched. The CDR3 length is 15 residues. Written as DNA, the CDR3 is TGTGCCAGCAGCCTAGGACAGGGGGCTACAGAGACCCAGTACTTC. This sequence encodes CASSLGQGATETQYF.

In this sample, this clonotype turned up a few times. The J gene is TRBJ2-7, the V gene TRBV30, with TRBD2 as a possible D gene (5 bases). V was clipped by 4 bases and J by 6 bases, with 16 bases between them. The CDR3 consists of 13 residues. Germline values: CDR1 GTSNPN, CDR2 SVGIG (reference sequence). CDR3 coding DNA: TGTGCCTGGACAATAGATCGGGGAGCCGAGCAGTACTTC. Amino acids: CAWTIDRGAEQYF.

The rearrangement uses TRBV29-1 and TRBJ2-3; 8 nucleotides align to TRBD1. CDR1 and CDR2 (germline): SQVTM, ANQGSEA. There are 17 residues in the CDR3. The junction had 17 bases not matched to a gene; V was cut back by 7 bases and J by 2 bases. CDR3 coding DNA: TGCAGCGCCACGCGGGCCAAGACAGGGGACCTCACAGATACGCAGTATTTT. It encodes CSATRAKTGDLTDTQYF.

The table lists this clonotype with many counts. The V gene is TRBV20-1, the J gene TRBJ1-1; D unresolved. Deletions cut 0 bases from V and 4 bases from J, with 15 bases between. Germline values: CDR1 DFQATT, CDR2 SNEGSKA (reference sequence). This CDR3 contains 15 residues. CDR3: CSARDLGGFRTEAFF. The DNA of the CDR3 is TGCAGTGCTAGAGATCTCGGCGGGTTTCGCACTGAAGCTTTCTTT.